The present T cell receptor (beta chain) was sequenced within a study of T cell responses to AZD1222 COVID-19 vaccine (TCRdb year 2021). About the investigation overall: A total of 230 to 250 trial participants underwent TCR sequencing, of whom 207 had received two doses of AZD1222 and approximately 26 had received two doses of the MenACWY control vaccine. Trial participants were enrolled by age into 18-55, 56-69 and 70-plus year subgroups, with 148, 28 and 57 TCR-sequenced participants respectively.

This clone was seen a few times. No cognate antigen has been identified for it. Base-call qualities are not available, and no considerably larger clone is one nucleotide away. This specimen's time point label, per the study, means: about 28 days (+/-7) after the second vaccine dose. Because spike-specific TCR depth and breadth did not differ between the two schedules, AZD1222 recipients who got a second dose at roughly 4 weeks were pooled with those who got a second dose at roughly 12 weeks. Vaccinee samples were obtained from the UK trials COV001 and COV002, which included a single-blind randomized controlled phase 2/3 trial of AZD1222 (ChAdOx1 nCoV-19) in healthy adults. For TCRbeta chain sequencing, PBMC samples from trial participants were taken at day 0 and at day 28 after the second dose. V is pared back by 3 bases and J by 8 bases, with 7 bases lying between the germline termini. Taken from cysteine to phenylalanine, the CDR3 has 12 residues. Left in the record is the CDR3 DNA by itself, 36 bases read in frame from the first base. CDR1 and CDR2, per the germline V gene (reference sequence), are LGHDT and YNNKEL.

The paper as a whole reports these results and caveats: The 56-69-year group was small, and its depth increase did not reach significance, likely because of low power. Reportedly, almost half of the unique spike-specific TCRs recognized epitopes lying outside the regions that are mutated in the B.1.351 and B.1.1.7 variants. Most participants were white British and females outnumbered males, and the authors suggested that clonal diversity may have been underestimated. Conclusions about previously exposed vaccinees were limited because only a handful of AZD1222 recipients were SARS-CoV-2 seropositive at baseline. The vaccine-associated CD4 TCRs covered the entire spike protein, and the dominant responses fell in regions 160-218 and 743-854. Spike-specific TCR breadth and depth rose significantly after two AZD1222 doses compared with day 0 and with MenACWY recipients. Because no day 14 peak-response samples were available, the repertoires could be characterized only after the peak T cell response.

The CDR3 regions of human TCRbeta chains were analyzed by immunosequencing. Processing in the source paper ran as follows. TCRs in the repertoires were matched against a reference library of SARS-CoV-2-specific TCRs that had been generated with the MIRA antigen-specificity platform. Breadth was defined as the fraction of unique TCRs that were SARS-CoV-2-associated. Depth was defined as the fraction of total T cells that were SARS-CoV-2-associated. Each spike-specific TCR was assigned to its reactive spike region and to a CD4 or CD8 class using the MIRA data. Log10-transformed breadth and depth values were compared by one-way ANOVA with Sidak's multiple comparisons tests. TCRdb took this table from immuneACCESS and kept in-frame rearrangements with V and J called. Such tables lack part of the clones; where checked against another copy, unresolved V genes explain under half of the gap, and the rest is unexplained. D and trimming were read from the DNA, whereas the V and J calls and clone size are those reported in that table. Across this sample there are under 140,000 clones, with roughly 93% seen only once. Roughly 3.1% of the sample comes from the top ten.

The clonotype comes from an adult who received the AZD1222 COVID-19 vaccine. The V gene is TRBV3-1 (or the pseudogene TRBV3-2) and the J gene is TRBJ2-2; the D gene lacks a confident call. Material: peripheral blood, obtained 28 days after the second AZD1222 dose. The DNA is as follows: TGTGCCAGCAGCCAGGGGATAGGGGAGCTGTTTTTT. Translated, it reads CASSQGIGELFF.